This T cell receptor (beta chain) was recorded in a study of blood T cell repertoires in COVID-19. In the original workflow: Reference gene primer amplification gave nucleated cell count estimates. Sequencing used immunoSEQ multiplex PCR; TCRdb keeps in-frame clones, though not all of them. For V, J and clone size, that table is used; D and trimming come from the DNA. The repertoire holds more than 200,000 clones, with 80% as singletons. This CDR3 has 15 amino acids. In germline, CDR1 is SGDLS, CDR2 YYNGEE. V lost 0 bases and J 4 bases, leaving 13 bases between the germline ends. Across fewer than 25 US areas, participants ranged in age from roughly 18 to 95 years. Self-reported history from a screening survey and questionnaire set each donor's cohort.

The sample comprised PBMCs or T cells enriched from blood (not recorded which). The clonotype comes from a man aged 25 to 40 with acute COVID-19. The chain joins TRBV9 to TRBJ1-2, with a tentative D call TRBD1 (5 bases). CDR3 DNA: TGTGCCAGCAGCGTAGGGCAGGGAGGTTCCTATGGCTACACCTTC. Translation gives CASSVGQGGSYGYTF. The full variable domain, with the rest looked up from reference TRBV9 and TRBJ1-2, is DSGVTQTPKHLITATGQRVTLRCSPRSGDLSVYWYQQSLDQGLQFLIQYYNGEERAKGNILERFSAQQFPDLHSELNLSSLELGDSALYFCASSVGQGGSYGYTFGSGTRLTVV.